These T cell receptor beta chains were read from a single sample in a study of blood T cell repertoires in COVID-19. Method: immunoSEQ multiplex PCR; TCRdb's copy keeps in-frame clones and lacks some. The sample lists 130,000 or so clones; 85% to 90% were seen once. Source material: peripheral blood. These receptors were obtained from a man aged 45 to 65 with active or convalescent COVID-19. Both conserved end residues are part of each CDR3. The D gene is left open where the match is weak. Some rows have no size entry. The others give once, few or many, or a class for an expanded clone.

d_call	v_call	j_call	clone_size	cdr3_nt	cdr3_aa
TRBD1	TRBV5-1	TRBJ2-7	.	TGCGCCAGCAGCGGTAATCGACAGGGAGAGCAGTACTTC	CASSGNRQGEQYF
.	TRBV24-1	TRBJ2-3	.	TGTGCCACCAGCGACCCAGCGGGCCCCTACCCAGATACGCAGTATTTT	CATSDPAGPYPDTQYF
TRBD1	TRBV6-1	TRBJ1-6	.	TGTGCCAGCAGTGAAGCCGGGACAGGGTTTTCACCCCTCCACTTT	CASSEAGTGFSPLHF
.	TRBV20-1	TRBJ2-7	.	TGCAGTGCTAGTGGGGGGAGGTACGAGCAGTACTTC	CSASGGRYEQYF
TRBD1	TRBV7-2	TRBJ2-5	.	TGTGCCAGCAGCTTAAGGGGGCGCCCCCAAGAGACCCAGTACTTC	CASSLRGRPQETQYF
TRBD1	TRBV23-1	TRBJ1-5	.	TGCGCCAGCAGTCAAATAAAGAGTGGGACAGGGGGTAATCAGCCCCAGCATTTT	CASSQIKSGTGGNQPQHF
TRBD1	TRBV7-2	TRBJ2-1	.	TGTGCCAGCAGCTTGTGGGGACAGGGGGCGAATGAGCAGTTCTTC	CASSLWGQGANEQFF
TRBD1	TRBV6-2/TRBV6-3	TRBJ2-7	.	TGTGCCAGCAGTTACTCCGGGACAGGAAACCCCCTCGAGCAGTACTTC	CASSYSGTGNPLEQYF
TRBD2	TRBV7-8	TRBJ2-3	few	TGTGCCAGCAGCTTAATTGCGGGGGGGACCACAGATACGCAGTATTTT	CASSLIAGGTTDTQYF
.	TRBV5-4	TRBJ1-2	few	TGTGCCAGCAGCTTGAGGGCAGGGGTAGGCTACACCTTC	CASSLRAGVGYTF
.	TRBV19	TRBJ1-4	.	TGTGCCAGTAGTATAGGAACCCACGGGGGAATTAATGAAAAACTGTTTTTT	CASSIGTHGGINEKLFF
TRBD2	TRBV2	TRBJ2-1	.	TGTGCCAGCAGTGGGTCACCCCAGGGCTGGACTAGCGGGGTTGCCTACAATGAGCAGTTCTTC	CASSGSPQGWTSGVAYNEQFF
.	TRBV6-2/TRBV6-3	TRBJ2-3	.	TGTGCCAGCAGTAGGAACCGGGAACTAAGCTCCGATACGCAGTATTTT	CASSRNRELSSDTQYF
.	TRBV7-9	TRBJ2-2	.	TGTGCCAGCAGCCCGAGGGACGGGGAGCTGTTTTTT	CASSPRDGELFF
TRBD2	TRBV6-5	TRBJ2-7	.	TGTGCCAGCAGTCTGGGACTAGCGGGAGTTGAGCAGTACTTC	CASSLGLAGVEQYF
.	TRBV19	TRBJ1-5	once	TGTGCCAGTAGTATTGTTGCGGGGGCTGATCAGCCCCAGCATTTT	CASSIVAGADQPQHF
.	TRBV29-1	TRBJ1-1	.	TGCAGCGTTGAAGAAGACAGGAACACTGAAGCTTTCTTT	CSVEEDRNTEAFF
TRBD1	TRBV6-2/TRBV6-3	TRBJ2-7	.	TGTGCCAGCAGTGCCTCAGGGGGCACTTACGAGCAGTACTTC	CASSASGGTYEQYF
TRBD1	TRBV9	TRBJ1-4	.	TGTGCCAGCAGCGTAGGGATGGCAGGGGGTCGGGAAAAACTGTTTTTT	CASSVGMAGGREKLFF
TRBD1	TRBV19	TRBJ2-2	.	TGTGCCAGTAGTAGTTTGTTCGGGACAGAAAACACCGGGGAGCTGTTTTTT	CASSSLFGTENTGELFF
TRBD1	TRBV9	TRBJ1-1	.	TGTGCCAGCAGCCTAATCAGGGGGCGAGGAGCCACTGAAGCTTTCTTT	CASSLIRGRGATEAFF
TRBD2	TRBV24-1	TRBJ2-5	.	TGTGCCACCGGCGGGGGGATTCAAGAGACCCAGTACTTC	CATGGGIQETQYF
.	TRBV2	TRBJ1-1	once	TGTGCCAGCAGTGAAGCGGGGGCCAGTTGGAACACTGAAGCTTTCTTT	CASSEAGASWNTEAFF
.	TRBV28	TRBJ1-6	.	TGTGCCAGCAGCGAGCCAGGGGTGAGTTCACCCCTCCACTTT	CASSEPGVSSPLHF